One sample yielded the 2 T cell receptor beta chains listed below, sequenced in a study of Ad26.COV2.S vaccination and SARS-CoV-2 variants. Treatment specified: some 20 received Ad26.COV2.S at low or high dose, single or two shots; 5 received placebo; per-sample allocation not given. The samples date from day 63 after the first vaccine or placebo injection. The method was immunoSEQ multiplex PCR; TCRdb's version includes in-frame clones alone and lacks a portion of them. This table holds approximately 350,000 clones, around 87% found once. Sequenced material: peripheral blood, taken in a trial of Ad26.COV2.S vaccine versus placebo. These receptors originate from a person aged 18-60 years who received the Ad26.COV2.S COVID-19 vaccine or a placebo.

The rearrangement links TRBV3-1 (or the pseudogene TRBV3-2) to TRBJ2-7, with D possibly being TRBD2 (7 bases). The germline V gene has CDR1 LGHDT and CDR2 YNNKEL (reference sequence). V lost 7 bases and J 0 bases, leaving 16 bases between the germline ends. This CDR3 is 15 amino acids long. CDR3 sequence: CASTLRRGGSYEQYF. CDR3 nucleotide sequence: TGTGCCAGCACCCTAAGAAGGGGGGGCTCCTACGAGCAGTACTTC.

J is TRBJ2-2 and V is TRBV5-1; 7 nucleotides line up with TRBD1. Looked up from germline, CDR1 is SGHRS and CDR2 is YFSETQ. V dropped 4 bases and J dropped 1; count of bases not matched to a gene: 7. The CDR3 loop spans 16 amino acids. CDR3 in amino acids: CASSPPGTVNTGELFF. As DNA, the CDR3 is TGCGCCAGCAGCCCGCCAGGGACAGTGAACACCGGGGAGCTGTTTTTT.